The text below deals with one T cell receptor (beta chain). The antigen remains undetermined. This specimen belongs to a study of T cells expressing NK-cell markers. TCRdb reanalyzed the 5' RACE reads and collapses them to one entry per CDR3 protein, without DNA. The table gives some 600,000 distinct CDR3 sequences; the top ten clones make up roughly 3.5% of it. General observations from the study: A range of about 1.0-8% of CD8+ T cells consisted of dominant NKG2C+ clonotypes in about six donors.

This sequence originates from a man between 18 and 29 years old in good health. The sample comprised blood T cells: a sorted CD56 or NKG2C T cell subset, CD4+ or CD8+ T cells, or bulk PBMC T cells (not recorded which).

The CDR3 region is CASSLAETGYQETQYF. The chain combines TRBV5-1 with TRBJ2-5; TCRdb calls TRBD1, which cannot be checked without DNA. The germline V gene has CDR1 SGHRS and CDR2 YFSETQ. There are 16 residues in the CDR3.